Each of the 13 T cell receptor beta chains below was sequenced from the same sample in a study of shared clonotypes between healthy human individuals. Assay: immunoSEQ multiplex PCR; the TCRdb copy retains only in-frame clones and omits some. The data show fewer than 1.6 million clones, about 98.5% seen once. Input material: naive CD4+ T cells sorted from blood. Stated subset: CD45RA+ positively selected. The receptors derive from a man in his thirties or forties in good health.

V usage is TRBV9 and J usage is TRBJ2-3, with D maybe TRBD2 (5 bases). From germline, CDR1 is SGDLS and CDR2 YYNGEE. Trimming shortened V by 4 bases and J by 1 base, and 13 bases separated the two germline ends. The CDR3 runs to 15 residues. The CDR3 loop reads CASSPRVSGTDTQYF. The CDR3 DNA reads TGTGCCAGCAGCCCGCGGGTTAGCGGCACAGATACGCAGTATTTT.

This clone is a singleton in its sample. Other nucleotide sequences in the sample specify the same CDR3. The chain combines TRBV5-1 with TRBJ2-5; D may correspond to TRBD1 or TRBD2 (5 bases each). Germline lookup yields CDR1 SGHRS and CDR2 YFSETQ. V was cut by 0 bases and J by 2 bases, with 11 bases left in between. This CDR3 is 15 amino acids long. This CDR3 is CASSLAGTSQETQYF. In DNA, the CDR3 is TGCGCCAGCAGCTTGGCCGGGACGTCGCAAGAGACCCAGTACTTC.

The rearrangement links TRBV7-6 to TRBJ2-5; maybe TRBD2 (5 bases). Trimming removed 5 bases from V and 4 bases from J, with 17 bases in between. Germline V gene sequence: CDR1 SGHVS, CDR2 FNYEAQ. CDR3 length: 15 residues. CDR3 sequence: CASSPNPGFRETQYF. The DNA of the CDR3 is TGTGCCAGCAGCCCAAACCCGGGGTTCAGAGAGACCCAGTACTTC. Full variable domain (remainder filled in from reference TRBV7-6 and TRBJ2-5): GAGVSQSPRYKVTKRGQDVALRCDPISGHVSLYWYRQALGQGPEFLTYFNYEAQQDKSGLPNDRFSAERPEGSISTLTIQRTEQRDSAMYRCASSPNPGFRETQYFGPGTRLLVL.

V gene TRBV19 combines with J gene TRBJ1-5, with D tentatively TRBD1 (6 bases). The germline CDR1 and CDR2 sequences are LNHDA and SQIVND (reference sequence). There are 15 residues in the CDR3. The germline V and J ends were trimmed by 6 bases and 6 bases, with 18 bases remaining between them. The CDR3 protein is CASRGGQTGSQPQHF. CDR3 nucleotide sequence: TGTGCCAGTAGAGGGGGACAAACCGGTAGTCAGCCCCAGCATTTT.

The chain combines TRBV4-1 with TRBJ2-1; the match to TRBD1 covers 8 bases. CDR1 is MGHRA and CDR2 is YSYEKL in the germline V gene. The junction had 6 bases not matched to a gene; V was cut back by 7 bases and J by 4 bases. The CDR3 is 14 amino acids. This chain's CDR3 is CASTTDRAYNEQFF. The CDR3 DNA reads as TGCGCCAGCACCACGGACAGGGCGTACAATGAGCAGTTCTTC.

The J gene is TRBJ2-1, the V gene TRBV7-2, with a possible D match to TRBD2 (6 bases). In germline, CDR1 is SGHTA, CDR2 FQGNSA. With 5 bases removed from V and 4 bases from J, the gap between germline ends came to 9 bases. The CDR3 contains 13 residues. In nucleotides, the CDR3 is TGTGCCAGCAGCCAACTAGCTTACAATGAGCAGTTCTTC. Translation gives CASSQLAYNEQFF.

This clone occurred once. V is TRBV7-8 and J is TRBJ2-3; the match to TRBD2 covers 7 bases. Trimming took 6 bases from V and 4 from J; bases not matched to a gene: 13. Germline V gene data show CDR1 as SGHVS and CDR2 as FQNEAQ. CDR3 length: 16 amino acids. The CDR3 DNA sequence: TGTGCCAGCAGGCCGAGCCGCGGCGGGAGACCAGATACGCAGTATTTT. This translates into CASRPSRGGRPDTQYF.

The gene calls are TRBV5-4 and TRBJ1-2; D is possibly TRBD1 (6 bases). V shed 3 bases and J shed 2 bases, with 17 bases lying between them. The CDR3 covers 16 residues. Germline CDR1 reads SGHNT; CDR2 reads YYREEE (reference sequence). Written as DNA, the CDR3 is TGTGCCAGCAGCTGGGGGGCAGGGGCCGGAAACTATGGCTACACCTTC. Its protein product is CASSWGAGAGNYGYTF.

The chain recombines TRBV19 with TRBJ1-4, with D possibly being TRBD1 (6 bases). CDR1 is LNHDA and CDR2 is SQIVND in the germline V gene (reference sequence). Deletions cut 6 bases from V and 3 bases from J, with 8 bases between. The CDR3 loop spans 13 amino acids. CDR3 amino acids: CASSRQANEKLFF. In nucleotides, the CDR3 is TGTGCCAGTAGCCGACAGGCTAATGAAAAACTGTTTTTT. Full variable domain (remainder filled in from reference TRBV19 and TRBJ1-4): DGGITQSPKYLFRKEGQNVTLSCEQNLNHDAMYWYRQDPGQGLRLIYYSQIVNDFQKGDIAEGYSVSREKKESFPLTVTSAQKNPTAFYLCASSRQANEKLFFGSGTQLSVL.

The rearrangement links TRBV6-4 to TRBJ2-7; 9 bases map to TRBD1. This CDR3 contains 16 residues. V shed 5 bases, J shed 4 bases, and the junction held 12 bases outside the gene matches. The germline CDR1 and CDR2 sequences are MRHNA and SNTAGT. In nucleotides, the CDR3 is TGTGCCAGCAGTAGTTTTCCCGGGACAGGGATTTACGAGCAGTACTTC. Residues: CASSSFPGTGIYEQYF.

The chain combines TRBV6-6 with TRBJ2-7; a possible D gene is TRBD1 (5 bases). The CDR3 covers 15 residues. V was clipped by 0 bases and J by 5 bases, with 14 bases between them. Germline-derived CDR1 and CDR2 are MNHNY and SVGAGI (reference sequence). The CDR3 nucleotides are TGTGCCAGCAGTTACTCGTCGGCAGGGATGAACGAGCAGTACTTC. It specifies CASSYSSAGMNEQYF.

The chain links TRBV18 to TRBJ2-7; D is perhaps TRBD2 (5 bases). The germline CDR1 and CDR2 sequences are KGHSH and LQKENI. CDR3 length: 14 residues. V was shortened by 0 bases and J by 3 bases, with 9 bases between the two germline ends. In DNA form, the CDR3 reads TGTGCCAGCTCACCACCGGGAGCTTACTACGAGCAGTACTTC. Its protein product is CASSPPGAYYEQYF.

V is TRBV6-1 and J is TRBJ1-1; no clear D. V was cut by 2 bases and J by 2 bases, with 9 bases left in between. The germline CDR1 and CDR2 sequences are MNHNS and SASEGT. This CDR3 has 14 amino acids. CDR3 coding DNA: TGTGCCAGCAGTGAAAACGGAGGAAACACTGAAGCTTTCTTT. This encodes CASSENGGNTEAFF.